A single sample gave rise to the 25 T cell receptor beta chains below, sequenced in a study of identical twins (dated by TCRdb to 2016 to 2017). The protocol used for the library was 5' RACE. The run used an Illumina HiSeq 2000. In-frame beta chains were kept once TCRdb had trimmed the public reads at Q25 with fastp and called clones with MiXCR. Merged by CDR3 protein, the rows form single entries marked with the most common genes and DNA. The sample table holds about 520,000 distinct CDR3 sequences, of which about 20% were seen once. Approximately 0.95% of the sample comes from the top ten. These data were likewise used in another study, on T cells expressing NK-cell markers.

The sequenced sample was CD4+ T cells sorted from blood. All receptors come from a woman aged 18-30 years in good health.

This clonotype appeared a few times. This sequence joins TRBV30 and TRBJ2-1; 12 nucleotides line up with TRBD2. Germline assignment: CDR1 GTSNPN and CDR2 SVGIG (reference sequence). Trimming removed 2 bases from V and 3 bases from J; junction bases left unmatched: 2. This CDR3 is built from 15 residues. CDR3 amino acids: CAWSRGLAGYNEQFF. CDR3 sequence (DNA): TGTGCCTGGAGTCGGGGACTAGCGGGCTACAATGAGCAGTTCTTC.

In its sample, this clonotype was seen many times. The chain has TRBV29-1 and TRBJ2-1; D possibly corresponds to TRBD2 (5 bases). The germline CDR1 and CDR2 sequences are SQVTM and ANQGSEA. This CDR3 region has 13 residues. The ends were cut back, 4 bases at V and 3 bases at J, with 10 bases in the middle. The CDR3 bases are TGCAGCGTTGCGGACTCGATCTACAATGAGCAGTTCTTC. Residues: CSVADSIYNEQFF.

In its sample, this clonotype was seen once. The chain combines TRBV7-3 with TRBJ2-1; the match to TRBD2 covers 12 bases. In germline, CDR1 is SGHTA, CDR2 FQGTGA. The J segment lost 7 bases and the V segment lost 7 bases, leaving 8 bases of the junction unmatched. The CDR3 has 15 amino acids. In nucleotides, the CDR3 is TGTGCCAGCACCCTAGCGGGGGGGCCGGGGAATGAGCAGTTCTTC. This sequence encodes CASTLAGGPGNEQFF.

This clonotype showed up just a few times. The V and J genes are TRBV20-1 and TRBJ2-5; 7 bases are a match to TRBD2. Germline values: CDR1 DFQATT, CDR2 SNEGSKA (reference sequence). CDR3 length: 15 residues. The V and J ends lost 0 bases and 1 base, in that order; junction bases with no gene match: 5. In DNA, the CDR3 is TGCAGTGCTAGAGATATGGGAGGGGTCCAAGAGACCCAGTACTTC. Amino acids: CSARDMGGVQETQYF.

The rearrangement links TRBV7-8 to TRBJ2-1; TRBD2 might be the D (5 bases). This CDR3 has 13 amino acids. Germline V gene lookup returns CDR1 SGHVS and CDR2 FQNEAQ. Trimming shortened V by 1 base and J by 8 bases, and 9 bases separated the two germline ends. In DNA, the CDR3 is TGTGCCAGCAGCTTAGATGGAGGATATGAGCAGTTCTTC. As protein: CASSLDGGYEQFF. Full variable domain (remainder filled in from reference TRBV7-8 and TRBJ2-1): GAGVSQSPRYKVAKRGQDVALRCDPISGHVSLFWYQQALGQGPEFLTYFQNEAQLDKSGLPSDRFFAERPEGSVSTLKIQRTQQEDSAVYLCASSLDGGYEQFFGPGTRLTVL.

The gene calls are TRBV5-4 and TRBJ2-1; D possibly corresponds to TRBD1 (6 bases). Germline V gene lookup returns CDR1 SGHNT and CDR2 YYREEE (reference sequence). This CDR3 is built from 15 residues. The V end lost 0 bases, the J end lost 0 bases, and 7 bases lay between the germline ends. The CDR3 DNA reads TGTGCCAGCAGCTTGGACAGGGTCTCCTACAATGAGCAGTTCTTC. It encodes CASSLDRVSYNEQFF.

J is TRBJ2-7 and V is TRBV4-3; TRBD2 matches 7 bases. Losses at the gene ends were 0 bases for V and 4 bases for J; bases not matched to a gene: 6. The CDR3 runs to 15 residues. CDR1 and CDR2 (germline): LGHNA, YSLEER. CDR3 in DNA: TGCGCCAGCAGCCAAGATTTGGCTAGCGGTTACGAGCAGTACTTC. Amino acid sequence: CASSQDLASGYEQYF.

This clonotype was seen a handful of times. The V call is TRBV6-1, the J call TRBJ2-1; TRBD2 is a possible D gene (6 bases). The length of the CDR3 is 14 residues. The V end was cut by 8 bases, the J end by 6 bases, with 17 bases between. CDR1 is MNHNS, CDR2 SASEGT, per germline. The CDR3 is CASHAGGGINEQFF. Here the CDR3 DNA reads TGTGCCAGCCATGCTGGAGGAGGGATCAATGAGCAGTTCTTC.

This clonotype has just a few counts. The chain joins TRBV25-1 to TRBJ2-1; D may be TRBD1 (6 bases). Trimming removed 10 bases at V and 5 bases at J, with 9 bases between. Germline lookup yields CDR1 MGHDK and CDR2 SYGVNS. The CDR3 sequence is 11 residues long. DNA for the CDR3: TGTGCCACTACAGGGAACAATGAGCAGTTCTTC. It encodes CATTGNNEQFF.

The chain is built from TRBV20-1 and TRBJ2-7, with D possibly matching TRBD1 (6 bases). The CDR3 is 14 residues long. Germline V gene data show CDR1 as DFQATT and CDR2 as SNEGSKA (reference sequence). With 4 bases removed from V and 5 bases from J, the gap between germline ends came to 18 bases. The DNA of the CDR3 is TGCAGTGCTATGGAATTCGCTCAGGGGCACGAGCAGTACTTC. Protein product: CSAMEFAQGHEQYF.

The chain recombines TRBV2 with TRBJ2-5, with D possibly matching TRBD2 (5 bases). The ends were cut back, 4 bases at V and 1 base at J, with 16 bases in the middle. Germline CDR1 reads SNHLY; CDR2 reads FYNNEI. The CDR3 sequence is 16 residues long. In nucleotides, the CDR3 is TGTGCCAGCAGTGTGTTTTATGGGAGAATCCAAGAGACCCAGTACTTC. Its translation is CASSVFYGRIQETQYF.

This clonotype showed up just a few times. CDR3 nucleotides: TGTGCCAGCAGTGTCCGGACTAGCGGGGCCTACAATGAGCAGTTCTTC. This translates into CASSVRTSGAYNEQFF. V is TRBV27 and J is TRBJ2-1, with 12 bases lining up with TRBD2. CDR3 length: 16 residues. V lost 5 bases, J lost 2 bases, and 4 bases stayed unmatched. From germline, CDR1 is MNHEY and CDR2 SMNVEV (reference sequence).

The V gene is TRBV7-8, the J gene TRBJ1-1, with 8 positions matching TRBD1. V shed 1 base and J 5 bases; nucleotides not matched to a gene: 3. The CDR3 is made up of 14 amino acids. The V gene's germline CDR1 is SGHVS and CDR2 FQNEAQ. CDR3 in amino acids: CASSLDRGETEAFF. CDR3 nucleotides: TGTGCCAGCAGCTTAGACAGGGGGGAGACTGAAGCTTTCTTT.

J is TRBJ1-1 and V is TRBV29-1; no clear D gene. The CDR3 covers 14 residues. The germline CDR1 and CDR2 sequences are SQVTM and ANQGSEA. V was cut by 2 bases and J by 3 bases, with 13 bases left in between. CDR3 nucleotides: TGCAGCGTTGAATCTTATGGTCTGTACACTGAAGCTTTCTTT. Its protein product is CSVESYGLYTEAFF.

V and J are TRBV9 and TRBJ2-3, with 11 positions matching TRBD2. There are 16 residues in the CDR3. Unmatched junction bases numbered 5, after V lost 0 bases and J lost 5 bases. CDR1 is SGDLS and CDR2 is YYNGEE in the germline V gene. The CDR3 sequence: CASSVGTLAGVDTQYF. CDR3 nucleotides: TGTGCCAGCAGCGTAGGTACACTAGCGGGAGTAGATACGCAGTATTTT.

In this sample, this clonotype turned up a few times. This chain connects TRBV5-1 to TRBJ1-1; no firm D call. In germline, CDR1 is SGHRS, CDR2 YFSETQ. The V gene lost 6 bases and the J gene lost 4 bases, with 13 bases spanning the gap. This CDR3 contains 13 residues. CDR3 amino acids: CASTLTGFTEAFF. CDR3 DNA: TGCGCCAGCACCCTTACGGGTTTCACTGAAGCTTTCTTT.

This clonotype was counted between two and nine times. This rearrangement joins TRBV7-6 to TRBJ2-2; the D gene is possibly TRBD2 (6 bases). CDR3 length: 13 amino acids. From germline, CDR1 is SGHVS and CDR2 FNYEAQ. The V end was cut by 4 bases, the J end by 8 bases, with 11 bases between. CDR3 sequence: CASSSSAGGELFF. In DNA form, the CDR3 reads TGTGCCAGCAGCTCCAGCGCGGGGGGGGAGCTGTTTTTT.

This clonotype has a handful of counts. This sequence joins TRBV12-3 or TRBV12-4 and TRBJ1-2; D gene uncertain. The CDR3 spans 14 residues. V shed 6 bases and J shed 4 bases, with 15 bases lying between them. The CDR3 DNA is TGTGCCAGCAGGCCCGTGGGCGTACCCTATGGCTACACCTTC. As protein: CASRPVGVPYGYTF.

This clonotype was observed at least ten times. The genes are TRBV5-1 and TRBJ2-1; 8 nucleotides match TRBD2. V was clipped by 0 bases and J by 6 bases; unmatched bases: 5. The CDR3 sequence is 15 residues long. Germline CDR1 is SGHRS and CDR2 is YFSETQ. DNA for the CDR3: TGCGCCAGCAGCTTGGGTGCACTAGCGGCCAATGAGCAGTTCTTC. As protein: CASSLGALAANEQFF. The full variable domain, with the rest looked up from reference TRBV5-1 and TRBJ2-1, is KAGVTQTPRYLIKTRGQQVTLSCSPISGHRSVSWYQQTPGQGLQFLFEYFSETQRNKGNFPGRFSGRQFSNSRSEMNVSTLELGDSALYLCASSLGALAANEQFFGPGTRLTVL.

The table lists this clonotype with many counts. This rearrangement joins TRBV12-3 or TRBV12-4 to TRBJ2-7; TRBD1 matches 8 bases. V lost 5 bases, J lost 3 bases, and 9 bases stayed unmatched. The CDR3 sequence is 15 residues long. The CDR3 region has the DNA TGTGCCAGCAGTGATCAAGGGACAGGACGCTACGAGCAGTACTTC. It encodes CASSDQGTGRYEQYF.

The V and J genes are TRBV25-1 and TRBJ2-2; 12 bases are a match to TRBD2. This CDR3 is 16 amino acids long. V was clipped by 10 bases and J by 5 bases; unmatched bases: 11. Germline-derived CDR1 and CDR2 are MGHDK and SYGVNS. CDR3 region: CATRLAGAGGTGELFF. CDR3 sequence (DNA): TGTGCCACCCGACTAGCGGGGGCCGGGGGGACCGGGGAGCTGTTTTTT.

This clonotype has only a few counts. This chain links TRBV10-3 with TRBJ2-3; D gene uncertain. Germline assignment: CDR1 ENHRY and CDR2 SYGVKD. V was trimmed by 4 bases and J by 3 bases, leaving 8 bases between them. The CDR3 extends over 13 amino acids. CDR3 sequence (DNA): TGTGCCATCAGTGTCCTATTAACAGATACGCAGTATTTT. This encodes CAISVLLTDTQYF.

This clonotype was picked up a small number of times. The chain carries TRBV20-1 and TRBJ2-7, with 7 bases that match TRBD1. CDR1 and CDR2 (germline): DFQATT, SNEGSKA (reference sequence). The CDR3 loop spans 14 amino acids. J was trimmed by 2 bases and V by 6 bases; bases with no gene match: 10. The CDR3 is CSADWTGSPYEQYF. CDR3 in DNA: TGCAGTGCGGATTGGACAGGTTCCCCCTACGAGCAGTACTTC.

The rearrangement links TRBV12-3 or TRBV12-4 to TRBJ2-7; no clear D. Trimming stripped 5 bases from V and 1 base from J, with 9 bases between. This CDR3 is built from 13 residues. The CDR3 loop is CASSEGVSYEQYF. CDR3 nucleotides: TGTGCCAGCAGTGAAGGTGTTTCCTACGAGCAGTACTTC.

The gene calls are TRBV18 and TRBJ1-6; D unresolved. The V end lost 5 bases, the J end lost 5 bases, and 4 bases lay between the germline ends. The germline V gene encodes CDR1 KGHSH and CDR2 LQKENI. The CDR3 length is 12 residues. The CDR3 region has the DNA TGTGCCAGCTCAACCAATAATTCACCCCTCCACTTT. Encoded protein: CASSTNNSPLHF.